This TCR beta chain was recovered during a study of glioma-infiltrating T cells (TCRdb year 2016). For the study in its entirety: The study sequenced TCR alpha- and beta-chain repertoires from glioma tissue, from non-neoplastic brain tissue and from matched peripheral blood mononuclear cells. Each tissue-infiltrating repertoire was compared with the same patient's peripheral blood repertoire to measure divergence between tissue and blood T-cell populations. Three low-grade glioma patients, several primary glioblastoma patients, and three non-glioma patients who contributed non-neoplastic brain tissue made up the paired cohort. General findings and caveats noted by the study authors: The group comparisons were based on small numbers of patients: three non-neoplastic, three low-grade glioma and several glioblastoma patients. VJ-independent divergence between tissue and blood was below expectation in non-neoplastic patients but above expectation in all gliomas, especially low-grade gliomas. Very few CDR3 sequences were found to be shared between tissue and blood, and this scarcity was attributed to high CDR3 diversity and limited sampling.

In regard to this clonotype: Its antigen is currently not known. No much larger clone is present one base from it, and per-base qualities are unavailable.

The iRepertoire nested amplicon-rescue multiplex PCR (arm-PCR) platform was used to amplify TCR alpha and beta CDR3 regions from RNA. The input for one-step reverse transcription and amplification was roughly 85-400 ng of either tissue mRNA or PBMC total RNA. Following bead purification, Illumina adapters were added by a secondary multiplex PCR, and libraries between 200 and 400 bp were gel-purified. The libraries contained internal 6-nucleotide barcodes that were used for demultiplexing. Libraries were sequenced on an Illumina MiSeq with 2x220 or 2x250 nucleotide paired-end reads. On the study's bioinformatics: FLASH 1.2.11 was used to merge paired reads, and BWA-MEM then aligned the reads to the GRCh37 human genome before TRA and TRB reads were extracted. For V and J assignment, an IMGT-derived reference of cassette sequences and CDR3 motifs that included pseudogenes was used. Reads were translated in three frames, and productive CDR3s were defined by a C…FGXG motif without stop codons. A clonotype was defined as a unique combination of a V-J cassette pair and a CDR3 amino acid sequence. Hamming distance filtering was applied to reads, with thresholds set by the sequence error rate of each sample in mapped regions. TCRdb cleaned the public reads at Q25 with fastp, built clones with MiXCR and kept in-frame beta chains. A single entry per CDR3 protein holds the most common genes and DNA from its merged rows. The V and J calls come from TCRdb's annotation, not from the publication. Across this sample there are over 130,000 distinct CDR3 sequences, with roughly two fifths seen only once. Roughly a fifth of the sample lies in the top ten.

The CDR3 covers 17 residues, taking in both the cysteine and the phenylalanine. Just CDR3 DNA is preserved here, 51 bases in frame from base 1. Reading the germline V gene gives CDR1 LGHNA and CDR2 YSLEER. Deletion took 2 bases off V and 0 bases off J, with a span of 14 bases between the germline ends. The chain is encoded by TRBV4-3 joined to TRBJ2-1, with TRBD2 as a weak D call on 6 bases. The sequencing input was glioma tissue, nonneoplastic brain tissue, or PBMCs (not recorded which). The origin of this receptor is a human donor with low-grade glioma or glioblastoma, undergoing nonglioma brain surgery, or in good health (not recorded which). CDR3 sequence: CASSQQSGQSSYNEQFF. The sequenced DNA: TGCGCCAGCAGCCAACAGAGCGGGCAAAGCTCCTACAATGAGCAGTTCTTC.